Listed below are T cell receptor beta chains from one sample, sequenced in a study of memory CD4+ T cells and cytomegalovirus serostatus. Sequencing used immunoSEQ multiplex PCR; TCRdb keeps in-frame clones, though not all of them. Of 35,000 to 55,000 clones detected, approximately 78% appear once; the ten largest clones hold nearly 0.95%. The specimen sequenced was memory CD4+ T cells from blood. The receptors were sampled from an adult in good health and CMV-seronegative. Both conserved end residues are part of each CDR3. Fields, in order: J gene, D gene, clone size, V gene, CDR3 DNA, CDR3 protein. The D gene is left open where the match is weak. The size of a clone is reported for some rows only, either as once, few or many, or as a class for expanded clones.

TRBJ2-2 | . | once | TRBV7-9 | TGTGCCAGCAGCTTAGGTGGGGCTACGAACACCGGGGAGCTGTTTTTT | CASSLGGATNTGELFF
TRBJ2-7 | . | . | TRBV30 | TGTGCCTGGATATCCGGGCCTCGGCCGTACTTC | CAWISGPRPYF
TRBJ1-3 | . | . | TRBV11-1 | TGTGCCAGCACGTCGGGGACCGCGTCTGGAAACACCATATATTTT | CASTSGTASGNTIYF
TRBJ2-3 | TRBD2 | few | TRBV9 | TGTGCCAGCAGCCAACGACTAGCGGGGGTTTTGTATTTT | CASSQRLAGVLYF
TRBJ1-6 | . | once | TRBV28 | TGTGCCAGCAGTCCCGGACACTCTAATTCACCCCTCCACTTT | CASSPGHSNSPLHF
TRBJ1-6 | TRBD1 | . | TRBV6-1 | TGTGCCAGCAGTGTTCATGGACAGGGGGATTCACCCCTCCACTTT | CASSVHGQGDSPLHF
TRBJ2-5 | . | . | TRBV7-2 | TGTGCCAGCAGCCCCGGGACGGGGGCACGGGAGACCCAGTACTTC | CASSPGTGARETQYF
TRBJ1-1 | TRBD1 | few | TRBV28 | TGTGCCAGCAGTTTAATCAGGGGGCGGACTGAAGCTTTCTTT | CASSLIRGRTEAFF
TRBJ1-4 | . | . | TRBV4-3 | TGCGCCAGCAGCCGAGGATGGACAACTAATGAAAAACTGTTTTTT | CASSRGWTTNEKLFF
TRBJ1-1 | . | few | TRBV21-1 | TGTGCCAGCAGCAAGGGATACTTCGGGCCTGACTCTGAAGCTTTCTTT | CASSKGYFGPDSEAFF
TRBJ2-4 | TRBD2 | . | TRBV14 | TGTGCCAGCAGCCTGAGGGCGGGGGACCCCAAAAACATTCAGTACTTC | CASSLRAGDPKNIQYF
TRBJ2-6 | . | . | TRBV7-9 | TGTGCCAGCAGTCCCCCGGCCTCTGGGGCCAACGTCCTGACTTTC | CASSPPASGANVLTF
TRBJ2-7 | . | . | TRBV20-1 | TGCAGTGCTAGGCCCTACTACGAGCAGTACTTC | CSARPYYEQYF
TRBJ2-1 | . | . | TRBV7-2 | TGTGCCACAGCGCCGAGCTCCTACAATGAGCAGTTCTTC | CATAPSSYNEQFF
TRBJ1-6 | . | . | TRBV19 | TGTGCCAGTAGTTCCCGAGGGTTGCCCTATAATTCACCCCTCCACTTT | CASSSRGLPYNSPLHF
TRBJ1-5 | . | . | TRBV27 | TGTGCCAGCAGGGGCCCGGGGGGGTTCCATCAGCCCCAGCATTTT | CASRGPGGFHQPQHF
TRBJ2-7 | TRBD1 | . | TRBV7-2 | TGTGCCAGCAGCCGGGACAGAGCCACCCGCGAGCAGTACTTC | CASSRDRATREQYF
TRBJ1-4 | . | . | TRBV6-1 | TGTGCCAGCGCCCGGGGGAACACTAATGAAAAACTGTTTTTT | CASARGNTNEKLFF
TRBJ2-7 | . | . | TRBV11-1 | TGTGCCAGCAGCTTCGGCACGGGGGCCTACGAGCAGTACTTC | CASSFGTGAYEQYF
TRBJ1-5 | . | few | TRBV6-1 | TGTGCCAGCAGACGGTTGAATCAGCCCCAGCATTTT | CASRRLNQPQHF
TRBJ2-1 | . | . | TRBV10-2 | TGCGCCAGCGGGGGGGCAGGGGGCCACGGGAATGAGCAGTTCTTC | CASGGAGGHGNEQFF
TRBJ1-5 | . | . | TRBV7-2 | TGTGCCAGCAGCTTAAGCACGGGACTCTCAAGGGGTCAGCCCCAGCATTTT | CASSLSTGLSRGQPQHF
TRBJ2-3 | . | . | TRBV15 | TGTGCCACCAGCAGAGTGTTGGGGGTTTCAGATACGCAGTATTTT | CATSRVLGVSDTQYF
TRBJ1-1 | . | . | TRBV14 | TGTGCCAGCAGCCGGCGGAAATCTCTTGGGGACACTGAAGCTTTCTTT | CASSRRKSLGDTEAFF
TRBJ2-7 | TRBD2 | . | TRBV30 | TGTGCCTGGAGGGGAGGACTAGCGGGGGCCGGCTCCTACGAGCAGTACTTC | CAWRGGLAGAGSYEQYF
TRBJ2-6 | . | . | TRBV11-3 | TGTGCCAGCAGGAGTACTGGGGCCAACGTCCTGACTTTC | CASRSTGANVLTF
TRBJ2-5 | . | few | TRBV20-1 | TGCAGTGCTAGTCTGAGCGAGACCCAGTACTTC | CSASLSETQYF
TRBJ2-7 | TRBD2 | . | TRBV7-2 | TGTGCCAGCAGCTTAGTCGATAGCGGGGGCCGCTACGAGCAGTACTTC | CASSLVDSGGRYEQYF
TRBJ1-6 | . | . | TRBV4-2 | TGTGCCAGCAGCCAAGATGGGCCTAGGCGTCCCACCGGTTCACCCCTCCACTTT | CASSQDGPRRPTGSPLHF
TRBJ2-2 | TRBD1 | . | TRBV19 | TGTGCCAGTACCGGGACAGGGCTGACCGGGGAGCTGTTTTTT | CASTGTGLTGELFF
TRBJ1-1 | . | . | TRBV4-2 | TGTGCCAGCAGTTCCCCGGGACGGTCATGGGGCACTGAAGCTTTCTTT | CASSSPGRSWGTEAFF
TRBJ1-1 | TRBD1 | . | TRBV6-6 | TGTGCCAGCAGCCCCTATTCCGGGACAGGGATAGGAGCTTTCTTT | CASSPYSGTGIGAFF
TRBJ1-5 | TRBD1 | . | TRBV28 | TGTGCCAGCAGGTTGACAGGGGGCCTTGGTCAGCCCCAGCATTTT | CASRLTGGLGQPQHF
TRBJ1-2 | . | . | TRBV29-1 | TGCAGCGTTGAATGGCAGGGGCCATCTAACTATGGCTACACCTTC | CSVEWQGPSNYGYTF
TRBJ1-5 | . | . | TRBV28 | TGTGCCAGCAGTTTAGCAGACAATCAGCCCCAGCATTTT | CASSLADNQPQHF
TRBJ1-5 | . | . | TRBV30 | TGTGCCTGGAGTGTATGGCGGACAGTCGGTCGGAATAATCAGCCCCAGCATTTT | CAWSVWRTVGRNNQPQHF